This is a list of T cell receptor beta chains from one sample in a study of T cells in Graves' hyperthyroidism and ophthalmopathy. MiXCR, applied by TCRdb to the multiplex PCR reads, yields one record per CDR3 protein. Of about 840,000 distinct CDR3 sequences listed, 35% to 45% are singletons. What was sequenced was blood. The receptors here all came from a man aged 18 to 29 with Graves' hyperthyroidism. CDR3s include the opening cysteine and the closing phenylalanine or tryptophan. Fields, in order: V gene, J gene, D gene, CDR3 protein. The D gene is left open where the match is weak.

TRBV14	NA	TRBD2	CASSPPQAGDNNEQFF
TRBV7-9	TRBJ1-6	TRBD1	CASSATGGYNSPLHF
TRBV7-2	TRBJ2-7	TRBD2	CASSQETSDWDEQYF
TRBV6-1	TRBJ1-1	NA	CASRTARVGRVNTEAFF
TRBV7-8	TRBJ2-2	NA	CASSFAGRTGELFF
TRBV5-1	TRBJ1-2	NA	CASSLSWNYGYTF
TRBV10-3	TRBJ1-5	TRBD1	CAIEGQDKPQHF
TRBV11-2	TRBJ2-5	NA	CASSDPGHLGETQYF
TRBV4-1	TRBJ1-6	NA	CASSQERGTDSPLHF
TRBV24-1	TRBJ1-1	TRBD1	CATSDPEGAPEAFF
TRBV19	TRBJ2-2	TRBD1	CASAFGQGETGELFF
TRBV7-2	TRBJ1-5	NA	CASSSLLDSHNQPQHF
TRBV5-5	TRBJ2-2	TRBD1	CASSFQGAGGELFF
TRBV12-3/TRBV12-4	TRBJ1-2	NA	CASTSLSGGYGYTF
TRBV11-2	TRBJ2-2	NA	CASSLTPSTNTGELFF
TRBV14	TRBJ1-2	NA	CASSLAGQFYGYTF
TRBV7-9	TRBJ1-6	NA	CASSLGGNSVYNSPLHF
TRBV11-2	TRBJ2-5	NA	CASSSNRELETQYF
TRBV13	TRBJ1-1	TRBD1	CASSIYNRGLNTEAFF
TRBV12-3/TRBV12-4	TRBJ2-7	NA	CASNPWGARDEQYF
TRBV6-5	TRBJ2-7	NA	CASSYSPERSRYEQYF
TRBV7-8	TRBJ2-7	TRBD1	CASSRAGTGFPESSYEQYF
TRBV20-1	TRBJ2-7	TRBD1	CSALLTGAYEQYF
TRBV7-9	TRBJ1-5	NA	CASSLEPGGGNQPQHF
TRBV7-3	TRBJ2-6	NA	CASSLIGTSSGANVLTF
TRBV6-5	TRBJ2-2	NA	CASSYSYGSITGELFF
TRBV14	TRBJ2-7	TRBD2	CASSQRTGLAGAAAGELYF
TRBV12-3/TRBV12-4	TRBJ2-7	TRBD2	CASSLQRGPYEQYF
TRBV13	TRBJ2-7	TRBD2	CASTKAGGSSYEQYF
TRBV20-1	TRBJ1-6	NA	CSASAAGSRSPLHF
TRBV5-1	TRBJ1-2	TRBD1	CASSLGQGSGYTF
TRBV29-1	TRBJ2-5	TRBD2	CSVGGGVGETQYF
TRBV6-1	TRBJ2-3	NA	CASSQTMLTTDTQYF
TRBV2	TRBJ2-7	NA	CASSVSGEGQYF
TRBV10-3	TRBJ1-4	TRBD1	CATGTGENEKLFF
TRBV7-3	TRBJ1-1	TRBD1	CASSPDRGLGAFF
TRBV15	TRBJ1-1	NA	CATRGMNTEAFF